This is a list of T cell receptor beta chains from one sample in a study of response to subunit inactivated influenza vaccine. TCRdb processed the RT-PCR reads anew with MiXCR; each CDR3 protein has one entry. The top ten hold approximately 13% of the sample, which has 500,000 to 650,000 distinct CDR3 sequences, around 8% seen once. The material was PBMCs from blood, obtained 23 to 25 months after vaccination. The receptors were gathered from a man between 50 and 75 years old who received an inactivated influenza vaccine. Each CDR3 is given with its conserved first and last residue. The order of the fields is V gene, D gene, clone size, CDR3 length, J gene, CDR3 protein, CDR3 DNA. A D gene is named only where the DNA matches it firmly. Some rows have no size entry. The others give once, few or many, or a class for an expanded clone.

>TRBV5-1|TRBD2|few|20|TRBJ2-7
CASSRGTGGLAGAVSYEQYF
TGCGCCAGCAGCCGAGGGACAGGGGGACTAGCGGGAGCGGTATCCTACGAGCAGTACTTC
>TRBV5-1|TRBD1|few|15|TRBJ2-2
CASSSKGQGTGELFF
TGCGCCAGCAGCTCCAAGGGACAGGGGACCGGGGAGCTGTTTTTT
>TRBV20-1|-|many|13|TRBJ2-1
CSASLDSYNEQFF
TGCAGTGCTAGCCTCGACTCCTACAATGAGCAGTTCTTC
>TRBV11-1|-|-|14|TRBJ2-3
CASSFGGASDTQYF
TGTGCCAGCAGCTTTGGAGGGGCTTCGGATACGCAGTATTTT
>TRBV10-3|-|few|14|TRBJ2-3
CAISEREWADTQYF
TGTGCCATCAGTGAGAGAGAGTGGGCAGATACGCAGTATTTT
>TRBV12-3/TRBV12-4|-|many|15|TRBJ2-5
CASSRLKAGFKTQYF
TGTGCCAGCAGCCGACTTAAGGCAGGGTTTAAGACCCAGTACTTC
>TRBV7-2|-|many|14|TRBJ2-3
CASSLSSARNTQYF
TGTGCCAGCAGCTTATCTTCGGCCAGGAATACGCAGTATTTT
>TRBV29-1|TRBD1|many|17|TRBJ2-1
CSVQRIYSGQGGNEQFF
TGCAGCGTGCAACGAATTTACTCGGGACAGGGGGGCAATGAGCAGTTCTTC
>TRBV12-3/TRBV12-4|-|-|18|TRBJ2-1
CASSLDRLVQSSYNEQFF
TGTGCCAGCAGTTTAGACCGACTAGTCCAAAGCTCCTACAATGAGCAGTTCTTC
>TRBV7-9|TRBD1|-|17|TRBJ2-7
CASSTPRGQGALYEQYF
TGTGCCAGCAGCACCCCCCGAGGACAGGGGGCTCTCTACGAGCAGTACTTC
>TRBV4-2|-|many|13|TRBJ2-7
CASSQLADYEQYF
TGTGCCAGCAGCCAACTGGCAGACTACGAGCAGTACTTC
>TRBV12-3/TRBV12-4|-|few|16|TRBJ2-1
CASSLGAGGAINEQFF
TGTGCCAGCAGTTTAGGGGCTGGGGGGGCGATTAATGAGCAGTTCTTC
>TRBV11-2|TRBD2|many|19|TRBJ2-7
CASSSLLAGGPSKTYEQYF
TGTGCCAGCAGCAGCCTACTAGCGGGGGGGCCCTCGAAGACCTACGAGCAGTACTTC
>TRBV20-1|TRBD2|many|13|TRBJ2-7
CSARGASGYEQYF
TGCAGTGCTAGAGGGGCTAGCGGGTACGAGCAGTACTTC
>TRBV12-3/TRBV12-4|-|many|13|TRBJ2-5
CASTTGLKETQYF
TGTGCCAGCACGACAGGCTTAAAAGAGACCCAGTACTTC
>TRBV20-1|-|few|17|TRBJ2-2
CSARGPMRAGIAGELFF
TGCAGTGCTAGAGGCCCGATGAGAGCGGGTATCGCCGGGGAGCTGTTTTTT
>TRBV7-2|-|many|14|TRBJ1-5
CASSERGPRQPQHF
TGTGCCAGCAGCGAACGCGGGCCCCGACAGCCCCAGCATTTT
>TRBV10-3|-|few|14|TRBJ2-2
CAISGRENTGELFF
TGTGCCATCAGTGGCAGGGAGAACACCGGGGAGCTGTTTTTT
>TRBV7-9|-|few|15|TRBJ2-5
CASSRTTTVGETQYF
TGTGCCAGCAGCCGAACCACAACGGTGGGGGAGACCCAGTACTTC
>TRBV18|TRBD1|few|17|TRBJ2-5
CASSPERRTGSRETQYF
TGTGCCAGCTCACCGGAGCGTCGGACAGGCTCGAGGGAGACCCAGTACTTC
>TRBV14|-|many|15|TRBJ2-7
CASSQIWGLRGEQYF
TGTGCCAGCAGCCAAATCTGGGGCCTCAGAGGCGAGCAGTACTTC
>TRBV6-6|-|-|12|TRBJ1-1
CASSYPTIEAFF
TGTGCCAGCAGTTACCCGACAATTGAAGCTTTCTTT
>TRBV7-2|-|-|14|TRBJ2-3
CASSLAGEIDTQYF
TGTGCCAGCAGCTTAGCAGGGGAAATAGATACGCAGTATTTT
>TRBV7-2|-|-|13|TRBJ2-7
CASSPNRVREQYF
TGTGCCAGCAGCCCCAACAGGGTCCGCGAGCAGTACTTC
>TRBV12-3/TRBV12-4|-|many|13|TRBJ1-2
CASSTAWNYGYTF
TGTGCCAGCAGTACCGCGTGGAACTATGGCTACACCTTC
>TRBV10-3|-|many|15|TRBJ1-5
CAISESDFSNQPQHF
TGTGCCATCAGTGAATCGGACTTTAGCAATCAGCCCCAGCATTTT
>TRBV10-3|TRBD2|-|13|TRBJ2-3
CAIRTSSTDTQYF
TGTGCCATCAGGACTAGCAGCACAGATACGCAGTATTTT
>TRBV20-1|-|few|12|TRBJ1-1
CSARDLNTEAFF
TGCAGTGCTAGAGACTTGAACACTGAAGCTTTCTTT
>TRBV20-1|TRBD2|many|16|TRBJ2-1
CSASGLAGGFYNEQFF
TGCAGTGCTAGTGGACTAGCGGGGGGGTTCTACAATGAGCAGTTCTTC
>TRBV7-8|-|many|14|TRBJ1-5
CASIKSGRNQPQHF
TGTGCCAGCATAAAATCGGGCAGGAATCAGCCCCAGCATTTT
>TRBV12-3/TRBV12-4|-|few|15|TRBJ2-1
CASAELSPPAGKQFF
TGTGCCAGCGCCGAACTTTCCCCACCAGCTGGGAAGCAGTTCTTC
>TRBV9|-|many|18|TRBJ2-6
CASSVRAGAYSGANVLTF
TGTGCCAGCAGCGTAAGGGCAGGAGCCTACTCTGGGGCCAACGTCCTGACTTTC
>TRBV20-1|TRBD2|-|16|TRBJ2-1
CSARPASGSFGDEQFF
TGCAGTGCGAGGCCGGCTAGCGGGAGTTTTGGCGATGAGCAGTTCTTC